The 32 T cell receptor beta chains reported below all come from one sample, sequenced in a study of blood T cell repertoires in COVID-19. TCRdb's copy holds only in-frame clones and misses some; the assay was immunoSEQ multiplex PCR. The table shows 150,000 to 200,000 clones, with about 82% occurring only once. The material sequenced was PBMCs or T cells enriched from blood (not recorded which). The receptors here all came from a woman aged 25-40 years who had recovered from COVID-19.

The chain uses TRBV7-6 and TRBJ2-7; maybe TRBD2 (6 bases). Trimming pared 0 bases from V and 6 bases from J, leaving 9 bases between. The CDR3 contains 13 residues. The germline V gene has CDR1 SGHVS and CDR2 FNYEAQ. The CDR3 DNA reads TGTGCCAGCAGCTTAGCGAGGGAGGCCGAGCAGTACTTC. Residues: CASSLAREAEQYF.

V gene TRBV5-4 combines with J gene TRBJ2-5, with 12 nucleotides matching TRBD1. The CDR3 spans 14 residues. The V and J ends lost 4 bases and 5 bases, in that order; junction bases with no gene match: 3. CDR1 is SGHNT and CDR2 is YYREEE in the germline V gene (reference sequence). The CDR3 sequence is CASSGTGGEETQYF. Written as DNA, the CDR3 is TGTGCCAGCAGCGGGACAGGGGGCGAGGAGACCCAGTACTTC.

This sequence joins TRBV6-5 and TRBJ2-2; D might be TRBD2 (6 bases). Germline-derived CDR1 and CDR2 are MNHEY and SVGAGI. CDR3 length: 13 amino acids. Trimming cost V 7 bases and J 6 bases, with 12 bases left between them. The CDR3 is CASTGGEAGELFF. The CDR3 coding sequence is TGTGCCAGCACTGGCGGGGAGGCCGGGGAGCTGTTTTTT.

DNA for the CDR3: TGTGCCAGCAACCTAGGGGCGGGAGGGCGTGGAGAGCAGTTCTTC. Protein product: CASNLGAGGRGEQFF. The chain couples TRBV6-6 to TRBJ2-1; 9 bases match TRBD2. Germline V lookup: CDR1 MNHNY, CDR2 SVGAGI (reference sequence). This CDR3 comprises 15 residues. Germline trimming cut 7 bases from V and 10 bases from J; bases unmatched to any gene: 14.

The V call is TRBV4-1, the J call TRBJ1-4; D perhaps matches TRBD1 (5 bases). V was clipped by 6 bases and J by 7 bases, with 15 bases between them. Germline CDR1 reads MGHRA; CDR2 reads YSYEKL. This CDR3 region has 14 residues. The CDR3 is CASRQGRNSEKLFF. For the CDR3, the DNA is TGCGCCAGCAGGCAGGGCCGGAATAGTGAAAAACTGTTTTTT.

The chain joins TRBV18 to TRBJ1-2; TRBD1 matches 7 bases. The germline V gene has CDR1 KGHSH and CDR2 LQKENI. The CDR3 contains 13 residues. Trimming removed 2 bases from V and 3 bases from J; junction bases left unmatched: 0. The CDR3 DNA reads TGTGCCAGCTCACCAGGACAGGACTATGGCTACACCTTC. Encoded protein: CASSPGQDYGYTF.

The CDR3 is CASSPRGQAGVPPRYF. DNA of the CDR3: TGTGCCAGCAGCCCCAGAGGTCAAGCGGGAGTCCCACCCCGGTATTTT. This chain links TRBV7-3 with TRBJ2-3, with TRBD2 matching 8 bases. The CDR3 sequence is 16 residues long. The germline V gene has CDR1 SGHTA and CDR2 FQGTGA. V gave up 5 bases and J gave up 14 bases; unmatched junction bases: 21.

The CDR3 DNA is TGTGCCAGCAGACCCGGGACAGGGACAACCTCGAGTGGCTACACCTTC. It yields the protein CASRPGTGTTSSGYTF. The rearrangement joins TRBV6-4 to TRBJ1-2; 9 bases agree with TRBD1. CDR3 size: 16 residues. Germline V lookup: CDR1 MRHNA, CDR2 SNTAGT. V lost 6 bases to trimming and J lost 7 bases; unmatched junction nucleotides: 15.

This chain links TRBV6-4 with TRBJ1-1, with D unclear. The germline gives CDR1 MRHNA, CDR2 SNTAGT. Trimming took off 6 bases at V and 4 bases at J, with 12 bases between the two ends. CDR3 length: 13 amino acids. The CDR3 protein is CASRGGLGTEAFF. CDR3 DNA: TGTGCCAGCAGAGGCGGTTTGGGCACTGAAGCTTTCTTT.

The gene calls are TRBV15 and TRBJ2-1, with 8 bases aligning to TRBD2. The germline gives CDR1 LNHNV, CDR2 YYDKDF (reference sequence). Trimming removed 6 bases from V and 5 bases from J; junction bases left unmatched: 3. The CDR3 has 13 residues. Here the CDR3 reads CATRNSGNNEQFF. The CDR3 DNA reads as TGTGCCACCAGGAATAGCGGGAACAATGAGCAGTTCTTC. The full variable domain, its missing parts supplied by reference TRBV15 and TRBJ2-1, is DAMVIQNPRYQVTQFGKPVTLSCSQTLNHNVMYWYQQKSSQAPKLLFHYYDKDFNNEADTPDNFQSRRPNTSFCFLDIRSPGLGDTAMYLCATRNSGNNEQFFGPGTRLTVL.

This chain connects TRBV7-8 to TRBJ2-5, with 7 bases fitting TRBD1. Germline V gene sequence: CDR1 SGHVS, CDR2 FQNEAQ. The J segment lost 2 bases and the V segment lost 5 bases, leaving 5 bases of the junction unmatched. This CDR3 has 14 residues. This CDR3 reads CASSVRQGQETQYF. CDR3 DNA sequence: TGTGCCAGCAGCGTTCGACAGGGACAAGAGACCCAGTACTTC.

This chain uses TRBV27 with TRBJ2-7; no clear D gene. Trimming stripped 5 bases from V and 3 bases from J, with 14 bases between. Germline V gene sequence: CDR1 MNHEY, CDR2 SMNVEV (reference sequence). The CDR3 length is 14 residues. Here the CDR3 reads CASSMGKSRYEQYF. CDR3 nucleotide sequence: TGTGCCAGCAGTATGGGCAAATCACGCTACGAGCAGTACTTC.

This sequence joins TRBV6-5 and TRBJ1-3, with D tentatively TRBD1 (5 bases). Germline V CDR1 and CDR2: MNHEY, SVGAGI. The CDR3 is 16 amino acids. V lost 0 bases and J lost 3, with 12 bases in between. The DNA of the CDR3 is TGTGCCAGCAGTTACTCGTGGGGGGGTGGTGGAAACACCATATATTTT. As protein: CASSYSWGGGGNTIYF.

The rearrangement uses TRBV2 and TRBJ1-4; D is undetermined. V was pared by 8 bases and J by 9 bases, with 19 bases between. The CDR3 consists of 14 residues. CDR1 and CDR2 (germline): SNHLY, FYNNEI. CDR3 in amino acids: CASWGGSDPQKLFF. The CDR3 bases are TGTGCCAGCTGGGGAGGGTCCGACCCCCAAAAACTGTTTTTT.

The gene calls are TRBV4-1 and TRBJ1-4, with D hard to call. V lost 0 bases, J lost 0 bases, and 8 bases lay in between. The CDR3 extends over 16 amino acids. Germline values: CDR1 MGHRA, CDR2 YSYEKL. The CDR3 DNA sequence: TGCGCCAGCAGCCAAGAGTCGGTTGCAACTAATGAAAAACTGTTTTTT. Translating it yields CASSQESVATNEKLFF.

This clone was detected only once. This rearrangement joins TRBV6-5 to TRBJ1-2; TRBD1 might be the D (6 bases). With 6 bases removed from V and 6 bases from J, the gap between germline ends came to 20 bases. The germline CDR1 and CDR2 sequences are MNHEY and SVGAGI. The CDR3 loop spans 15 amino acids. CDR3 in DNA: TGTGCCAGCAGACGACGAATCGATGGACAGAATGGCTACACCTTC. Translated: CASRRRIDGQNGYTF.

This rearrangement joins TRBV7-8 to TRBJ1-2; D gene ambiguous. CDR1 SGHVS and CDR2 FQNEAQ come from the germline V gene. Trimming took off 4 bases at V and 4 bases at J, with 10 bases between the two ends. This CDR3 is 13 amino acids long. CDR3 sequence reads: CASSSTAGYGYTF. CDR3 in DNA: TGTGCCAGCAGCTCTACCGCTGGCTATGGCTACACCTTC.

V is TRBV4-1 and J is TRBJ1-1; the match to TRBD1 covers 9 bases. CDR3 length: 15 amino acids. V trimming: 5 bases; J trimming: 6 bases; junction bases outside the gene matches: 10. CDR1 is MGHRA, CDR2 YSYEKL, per germline. The CDR3 region has the DNA TGCGCCAGCAGCACCTCGGACAGGGGAGCTGCTGAAGCTTTCTTT. Residues: CASSTSDRGAAEAFF.

The chain employs TRBV9 and TRBJ1-2; D call uncertain. V was trimmed by 5 bases and J by 7 bases, leaving 12 bases between them. CDR1 and CDR2 (germline): SGDLS, YYNGEE. The CDR3 has 12 amino acids. The CDR3 coding sequence is TGTGCCAGCAGAGTTGGAAGCGGTGGCTACACCTTC. This gives the protein CASRVGSGGYTF.

V gene TRBV30 combines with J gene TRBJ2-3; 12 bases are shared with TRBD2. Trimming at V came to 5 bases and at J to 0 bases, leaving 6 bases not matched to a gene. In germline, CDR1 is GTSNPN, CDR2 SVGIG (reference sequence). This CDR3 has 16 residues. The CDR3 region has the DNA TGTGCCTGGGGGCTAGCGGGAGGGCCTAGCACAGATACGCAGTATTTT. Its translation is CAWGLAGGPSTDTQYF.

The chain combines TRBV5-1 with TRBJ2-7, with a weak D call TRBD2 (6 bases). CDR1 is SGHRS, CDR2 YFSETQ, per germline. The CDR3 consists of 15 residues. Trimming shortened V by 0 bases and J by 3 bases, and 13 bases separated the two germline ends. CDR3 sequence: CASSLVSGRNYEQYF. DNA of the CDR3: TGCGCCAGCAGCTTGGTCAGCGGGCGAAACTACGAGCAGTACTTC.

The chain employs TRBV10-3 and TRBJ2-3, with D perhaps matching TRBD1 (6 bases). V was shortened by 3 bases and J by 6 bases, with 16 bases between the two germline ends. From germline, CDR1 is ENHRY and CDR2 SYGVKD. CDR3 length: 15 amino acids. The CDR3 region has the DNA TGTGCCATCAGTGAAACCGGGACAAAGCTCGATACGCAGTATTTT. Protein: CAISETGTKLDTQYF.

This clone has only one observation. V gene TRBV30 combines with J gene TRBJ2-1; 10 bases match TRBD1. Germline CDR1 and CDR2: GTSNPN and SVGIG (reference sequence). V was clipped by 4 bases and J by 3 bases; unmatched bases: 9. The CDR3 runs 16 residues. The CDR3 is CAWTRTGTGDYNEQFF. The CDR3 DNA is TGTGCCTGGACTCGAACCGGGACAGGGGACTACAATGAGCAGTTCTTC. The variable domain in full, completed from reference TRBV30 and TRBJ2-1, reads SQTIHQWPATLVQPVGSPLSLECTVEGTSNPNLYWYRQAAGRGLQLLFYSVGIGQISSEVPQNLSASRPQDRQFILSSKKLLLSDSGFYLCAWTRTGTGDYNEQFFGPGTRLTVL.

The chain links TRBV11-2 to TRBJ1-6, with D hard to call. The CDR3 spans 11 residues. Trimming left V 5 bases short and J 10 bases short, with 6 bases between. CDR1 and CDR2 from the germline V gene are SGHAT and FQNNGV. CDR3 bases: TGTGCCAGCAGCACCGGGTCACCCCTCCACTTT. This sequence encodes CASSTGSPLHF.

The chain employs TRBV6-5 and TRBJ2-1; a weak D match, TRBD1 (5 bases). Trimming took off 7 bases at V and 2 bases at J, with 9 bases between the two ends. In germline, CDR1 is MNHEY, CDR2 SVGAGI. The length of the CDR3 is 13 residues. The CDR3 reads CASKQTAYNEQFF. DNA of the CDR3: TGTGCCAGCAAGCAGACAGCCTACAATGAGCAGTTCTTC.

This chain uses TRBV6-5 with TRBJ2-4; 9 nucleotides align to TRBD1. CDR1 is MNHEY, CDR2 SVGAGI, per germline. Losses at the gene ends were 11 bases for V and 8 bases for J; bases not matched to a gene: 10. CDR3 length: 13 residues. The CDR3 DNA follows: TGTGCCGGGGGACAGGGAGGGGGAGACATTCAGTACTTC. Translated: CAGGQGGGDIQYF.

V and J are TRBV7-2 and TRBJ2-7; no clear D gene. The germline CDR1 and CDR2 sequences are SGHTA and FQGNSA. This CDR3 contains 14 residues. Trimming pared 0 bases from V and 2 bases from J, leaving 8 bases between. The DNA of the CDR3 is TGTGCCAGCAGCTTAGCTAGCCCCACCTACGAGCAGTACTTC. This translates into CASSLASPTYEQYF.

The chain couples TRBV5-1 to TRBJ2-2, with 11 bases lining up with TRBD1. CDR1 is SGHRS and CDR2 is YFSETQ in the germline V gene. J was trimmed by 3 bases and V by 1 base; bases with no gene match: 2. The CDR3 spans 16 residues. CDR3 bases: TGCGCCAGCAGCTTGCGGGGACAGGGGGACACCGGGGAGCTGTTTTTT. Protein: CASSLRGQGDTGELFF.

The CDR3 region is CASSLGQDGTQYF. The CDR3 DNA follows: TGCGCCAGCAGTCTCGGACAGGATGGTACGCAGTATTTT. The J gene is TRBJ2-3, the V gene TRBV23-1, with 7 bases aligning to TRBD1. TRBV23-1 is reported as an ORF; its role is uncertain. The CDR3 is 13 residues long. V gave up 4 bases and J gave up 8 bases; unmatched junction bases: 6.

The V call is TRBV19, the J call TRBJ2-3; 7 nucleotides align to TRBD1. J lost 0 bases, V lost 5 bases, and 14 bases had no gene match. Germline V gene data show CDR1 as LNHDA and CDR2 as SQIVND (reference sequence). The CDR3 length is 18 residues. The CDR3 sequence is CASSARPGQLTSTDTQYF. CDR3 coding DNA: TGTGCCAGTAGTGCCCGGCCGGGACAGCTCACCAGCACAGATACGCAGTATTTT.

This sequence joins TRBV5-1 and TRBJ2-5, with a weak D call TRBD1 (6 bases). Germline CDR1 SGHRS, CDR2 YFSETQ. This CDR3 spans 14 amino acids. V was trimmed by 4 bases and J by 5 bases, leaving 15 bases between them. CDR3 in amino acids: CASSAGVSGETQYF. In DNA form, the CDR3 reads TGCGCCAGCAGCGCAGGGGTGTCGGGGGAGACCCAGTACTTC.

In its sample, this clone is medium-sized (0.01 to 0.1%). The CDR3 bases are TGTGCCAGCAGCCAAGGATCGGACAGGGCTGAAGCTTTCTTT. It is translated as CASSQGSDRAEAFF. The chain carries TRBV3-1 (or the pseudogene TRBV3-2) and TRBJ1-1, with 8 bases lining up with TRBD1. There are 14 residues in the CDR3. V was clipped by 1 base and J by 6 bases; unmatched bases: 4. CDR1 LGHDT and CDR2 YNNKEL come from the germline V gene (reference sequence).